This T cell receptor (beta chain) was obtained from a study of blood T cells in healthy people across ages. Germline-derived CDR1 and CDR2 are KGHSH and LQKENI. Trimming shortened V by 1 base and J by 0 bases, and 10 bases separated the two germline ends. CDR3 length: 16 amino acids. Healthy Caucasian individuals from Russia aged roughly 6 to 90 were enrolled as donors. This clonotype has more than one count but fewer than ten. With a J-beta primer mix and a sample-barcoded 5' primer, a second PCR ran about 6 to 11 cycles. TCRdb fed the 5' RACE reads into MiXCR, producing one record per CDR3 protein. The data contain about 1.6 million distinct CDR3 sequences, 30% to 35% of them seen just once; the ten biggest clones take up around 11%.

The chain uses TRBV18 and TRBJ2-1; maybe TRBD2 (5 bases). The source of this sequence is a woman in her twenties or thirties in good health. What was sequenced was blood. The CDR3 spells CASSPRGSYSYNEQFF. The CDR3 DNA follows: TGTGCCAGCTCACCACGAGGGAGCTACTCCTACAATGAGCAGTTCTTC.